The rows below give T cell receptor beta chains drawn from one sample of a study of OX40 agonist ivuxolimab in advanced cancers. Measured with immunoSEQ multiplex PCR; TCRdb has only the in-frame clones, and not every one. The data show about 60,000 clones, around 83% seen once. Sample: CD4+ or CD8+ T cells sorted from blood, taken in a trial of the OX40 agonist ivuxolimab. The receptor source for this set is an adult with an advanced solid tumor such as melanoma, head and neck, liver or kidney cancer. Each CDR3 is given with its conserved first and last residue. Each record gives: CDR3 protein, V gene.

CDR3: CASSLDARGDLTGELFF; V: TRBV7-9
CDR3: CSVGAVPFF; V: TRBV29-1
CDR3: CASSLGPMAGGYTF; V: TRBV7-9
CDR3: CASSSPTSGGALSEQFF; V: TRBV5-8
CDR3: CASSLTRQGNTGELFF; V: TRBV7-6
CDR3: CASSEALAGSSTDTQYF; V: TRBV10-1
CDR3: CASMDRGLSLSGYTF; V: TRBV6-5
CDR3: CASSPGQLYGYTF; V: TRBV2
CDR3: CASSPEPSGRVNEQFF; V: TRBV28
CDR3: CASSQGTERNTEAFF; V: TRBV4-1
CDR3: CASSLGGQFGPYNEQFF; V: TRBV11-2
CDR3: CAWSVEGVGTDTQYF; V: TRBV30
CDR3: CASSIDVGDYNEKLFF; V: TRBV7-9
CDR3: CASSLEPGAQETQYF; V: TRBV5-4
CDR3: CASSPQGTGNTIYF; V: TRBV9
CDR3: CASSQDRGGDTGELFF; V: TRBV4-3
CDR3: CASSFRSGKPIYNEQFF; V: TRBV13
CDR3: CASSFDTSNQPQHF; V: TRBV5-5
CDR3: CASSASPEDRETEAFF; V: TRBV9
CDR3: CAWSVAGGLFDEQYF; V: TRBV30
CDR3: CASSPGSQETQYF; V: TRBV11-2
CDR3: CASSPSTGGTEAFF; V: TRBV18
CDR3: CASGLATSGASYEQYF; V: TRBV12-5
CDR3: CASSTLAGGTSEQYF; V: TRBV28
CDR3: CASSQDTMWGRPQHF; V: TRBV4-1
CDR3: CATSPRSSGASSGELFF; V: TRBV15
CDR3: CASSLRPPTGGAGETQYF; V: TRBV7-8
CDR3: CASSEGQGAGYSPLHF; V: TRBV5-5
CDR3: CATYSRGSNQPQHF; V: TRBV6-1
CDR3: CASSRDLSNQPQHF; V: TRBV4-3
CDR3: CASSWDSSNTGELFF; V: TRBV2
CDR3: CASSTLTSGTNNGGYTF; V: TRBV19
CDR3: CASSRQGGDTQYF; V: TRBV7-9
CDR3: CASSILGGEVYEQYF; V: TRBV5-1
CDR3: CASSLVAGGFTEAFF; V: TRBV7-2
CDR3: CASSLAGGLSNQPQHF; V: TRBV5-6
CDR3: CASSIGLAGLNEQFF; V: TRBV19
CDR3: CASSEPREAFF; V: TRBV6-1
CDR3: CALNEKLFF; V: TRBV6-6
CDR3: CASSPADYNEQFF; V: TRBV7-7